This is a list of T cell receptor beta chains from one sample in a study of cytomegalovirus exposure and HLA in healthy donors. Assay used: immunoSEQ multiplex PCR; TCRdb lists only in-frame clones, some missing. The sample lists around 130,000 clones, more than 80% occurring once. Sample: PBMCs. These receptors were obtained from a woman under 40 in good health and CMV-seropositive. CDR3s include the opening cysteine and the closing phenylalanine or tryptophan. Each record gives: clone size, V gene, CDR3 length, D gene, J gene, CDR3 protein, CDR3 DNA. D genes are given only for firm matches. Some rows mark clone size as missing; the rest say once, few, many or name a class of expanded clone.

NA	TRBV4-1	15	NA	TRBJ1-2	CASSQGNPGGLGYTF	TGCGCCAGCAGCCAAGGTAATCCGGGAGGACTTGGCTACACCTTC
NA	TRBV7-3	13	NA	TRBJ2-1	CASSSAPASEQFF	TGTGCCAGCAGCTCAGCGCCAGCAAGCGAGCAGTTCTTC
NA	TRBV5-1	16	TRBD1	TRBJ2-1	CASSHSKGTGTDEQFF	TGCGCCAGCAGCCATAGCAAAGGGACAGGGACCGATGAGCAGTTCTTC
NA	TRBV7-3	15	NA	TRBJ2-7	CASSLTSGGSYEQYF	TGTGCCAGCAGCTTAACTAGCGGTGGCTCCTACGAGCAGTACTTC
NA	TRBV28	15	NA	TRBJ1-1	CASSWVNPRGTEAFF	TGTGCCAGCAGTTGGGTTAACCCGAGAGGGACTGAAGCTTTCTTT
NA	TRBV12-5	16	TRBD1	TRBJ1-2	CASGLGQGAPLGGYTF	TGTGCTAGTGGTTTGGGACAGGGGGCCCCGCTGGGAGGCTACACCTTC
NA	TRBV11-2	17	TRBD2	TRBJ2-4	CASSSLWGGVAKNIQYF	TGTGCCAGCAGCTCCCTCTGGGGAGGGGTAGCCAAAAACATTCAGTACTTC
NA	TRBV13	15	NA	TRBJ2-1	CASSLGLSSYNEQFF	TGTGCCAGCAGCTTAGGCCTGAGCTCCTACAATGAGCAGTTCTTC
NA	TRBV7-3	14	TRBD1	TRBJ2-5	CASSPSGQGETQYF	TGTGCCAGCAGCCCCTCGGGACAGGGTGAGACCCAGTACTTC
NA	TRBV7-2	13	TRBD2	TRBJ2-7	CARSVGGAYEQYF	TGTGCCCGCAGCGTCGGGGGGGCGTACGAGCAGTACTTC
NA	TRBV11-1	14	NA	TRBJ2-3	CASSLPLATDTQYF	TGTGCCAGCAGCTTACCCTTAGCCACAGATACGCAGTATTTT
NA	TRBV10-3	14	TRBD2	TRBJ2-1	CAISLAGGLSGQFF	TGTGCCATCAGCCTAGCGGGAGGACTCTCCGGGCAGTTCTTC
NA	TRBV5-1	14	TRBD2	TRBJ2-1	CASTLAGGYNEQFF	TGCGCCAGCACCCTAGCGGGGGGCTACAATGAGCAGTTCTTC
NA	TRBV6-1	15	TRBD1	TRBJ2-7	CASRRTGSGSYEQYF	TGTGCCAGCAGGCGGACAGGGTCGGGCTCCTACGAGCAGTACTTC
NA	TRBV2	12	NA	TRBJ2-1	CASSEQYNEQFF	TGTGCCAGCAGTGAGCAGTACAATGAGCAGTTCTTC
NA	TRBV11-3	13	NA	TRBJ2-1	CASSLGDSNEQFF	TGTGCCAGCAGCTTAGGTGACAGTAATGAGCAGTTCTTC
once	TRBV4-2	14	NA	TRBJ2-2	CASSLPADTGELLF	TGTGCCAGCAGCCTTCCCGCCGACACCGGGGAGCTGCTTTTT
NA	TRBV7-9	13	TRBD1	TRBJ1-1	CASSWTSTGSAFF	TGTGCCAGCAGCTGGACATCGACAGGGAGCGCTTTCTTT
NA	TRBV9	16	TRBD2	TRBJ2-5	CASSPSGGGTGETQYF	TGTGCCAGCAGCCCGTCGGGGGGAGGTACGGGGGAGACCCAGTACTTC
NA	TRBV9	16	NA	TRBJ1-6	CASSVGGSDYNSPLHF	TGTGCCAGCAGCGTAGGGGGCAGCGACTATAATTCACCCCTCCACTTT
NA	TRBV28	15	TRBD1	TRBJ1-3	CASSPTHRGNNTIYF	TGTGCCAGCAGCCCCACCCACAGGGGGAATAACACCATATATTTT
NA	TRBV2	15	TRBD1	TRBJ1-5	CASSPGTGINQPQHF	TGTGCCAGCAGTCCCGGGACAGGGATAAATCAGCCCCAGCATTTT
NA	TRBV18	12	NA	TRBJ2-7	CASSPSIYEQYF	TGTGCCAGCTCACCGTCCATCTACGAGCAGTACTTC
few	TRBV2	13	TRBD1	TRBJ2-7	CASRPGTVYEQYF	TGTGCCAGCAGGCCCGGGACAGTCTACGAGCAGTACTTC
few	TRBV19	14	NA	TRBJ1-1	CASVPGHPNTEAFF	TGTGCCAGTGTACCGGGACACCCGAACACTGAAGCTTTCTTT
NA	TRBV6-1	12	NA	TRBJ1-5	CASSVVAQPQHF	TGTGCCAGCAGCGTGGTGGCTCAGCCCCAGCATTTT
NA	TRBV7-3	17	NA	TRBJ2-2	CASSLILGAGITGELFF	TGTGCCAGCAGCTTAATCTTAGGGGCGGGGATCACCGGGGAGCTGTTTTTT
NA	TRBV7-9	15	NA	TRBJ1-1	CASSLAGTPGTEAFF	TGTGCCAGCAGCCTAGCCGGGACACCCGGAACTGAAGCTTTCTTT
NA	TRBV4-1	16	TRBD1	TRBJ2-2	CASSQSTGQGTGELFF	TGCGCCAGCAGCCAATCCACGGGACAGGGAACCGGGGAGCTGTTTTTT
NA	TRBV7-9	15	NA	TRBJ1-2	CASTPPGGEGNGYTF	TGTGCCAGCACCCCCCCGGGGGGGGAAGGGAACGGCTACACCTTC
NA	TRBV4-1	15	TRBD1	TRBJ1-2	CASSLGQGFNYGYTF	TGCGCCAGCAGCCTCGGACAGGGGTTTAACTATGGCTACACCTTC
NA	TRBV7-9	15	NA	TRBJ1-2	CASSTLGGTNYGYTF	TGTGCCAGCAGCACATTGGGGGGTACTAACTATGGCTACACCTTC
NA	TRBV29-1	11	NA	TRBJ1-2	CSVFSVRGYTF	TGCAGCGTTTTTTCAGTCCGCGGCTACACCTTC
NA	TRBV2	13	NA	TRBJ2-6	CASRSTGANVLTF	TGTGCCAGCAGAAGTACAGGGGCCAACGTCCTGACTTTC
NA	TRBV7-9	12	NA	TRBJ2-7	CSSSLDSYEQYF	TGTTCCAGCAGCTTAGACAGTTACGAGCAGTACTTC
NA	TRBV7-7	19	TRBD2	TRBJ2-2	CASSPHPGGSEGFTGELFF	TGTGCTAGCAGCCCCCACCCGGGCGGGAGCGAAGGATTCACCGGGGAGCTGTTTTTT
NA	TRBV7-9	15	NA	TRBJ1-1	CASSFQTGMNTEAFF	TGTGCCAGCAGCTTCCAAACAGGGATGAACACTGAAGCTTTCTTT
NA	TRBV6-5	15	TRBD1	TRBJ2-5	CASSSRTGGRETQYF	TGTGCCAGCAGTTCCCGGACAGGGGGCAGGGAGACCCAGTACTTC
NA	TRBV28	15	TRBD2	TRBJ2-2	CASSTLAGGTGELFF	TGTGCCAGCAGCACCTTAGCGGGAGGTACCGGGGAGCTGTTTTTT
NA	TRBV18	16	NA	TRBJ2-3	CASSPPGGASTDTQYF	TGTGCCAGCTCACCACCGGGGGGAGCAAGCACAGATACGCAGTATTTT
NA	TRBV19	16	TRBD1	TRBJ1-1	CASKAGGSPRDTEAFF	TGTGCCAGTAAGGCAGGGGGCTCACCCCGGGACACTGAAGCTTTCTTT
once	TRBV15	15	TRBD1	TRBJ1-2	CATSRYTGGPGGYTF	TGTGCCACCAGCAGATACACAGGGGGCCCTGGTGGCTACACCTTC
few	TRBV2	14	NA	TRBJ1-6	CASSGGSSYSPLHF	TGTGCCAGCAGTGGCGGGTCCTCATATTCACCCCTCCACTTT
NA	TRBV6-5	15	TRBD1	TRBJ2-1	CASSISGTAYNEQFF	TGTGCCAGCAGCATCTCCGGGACAGCCTACAATGAGCAGTTCTTC
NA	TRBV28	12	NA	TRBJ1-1	CASSLPTNEAFF	TGTGCCAGCAGTTTACCGACAAATGAAGCTTTCTTT
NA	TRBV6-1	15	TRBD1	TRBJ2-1	CASSAPGTGGNEQFF	TGTGCCAGCAGTGCACCCGGGACAGGGGGGAATGAGCAGTTCTTC
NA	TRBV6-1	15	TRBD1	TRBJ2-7	CASSDLGQGIDEQYF	TGTGCCAGCAGTGACCTAGGACAGGGGATCGACGAGCAGTACTTC
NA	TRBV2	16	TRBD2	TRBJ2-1	CASSPVAGVSYNEQFF	TGTGCCAGCAGTCCCGTAGCGGGGGTATCCTACAATGAGCAGTTCTTC
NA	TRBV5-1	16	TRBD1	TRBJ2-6	CASSSQGAEGANVLTF	TGCGCCAGCAGTTCACAGGGGGCGGAAGGGGCCAACGTCCTGACTTTC
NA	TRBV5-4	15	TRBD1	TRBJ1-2	CASSWEPSGGYGYTF	TGTGCCAGCAGCTGGGAACCCTCAGGGGGCTATGGCTACACCTTC
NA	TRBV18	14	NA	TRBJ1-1	CASSPGATNTEAFF	TGTGCCAGCTCACCAGGGGCAACGAACACTGAAGCTTTCTTT
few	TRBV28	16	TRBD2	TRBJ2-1	CASIPPGLGSYNEQFF	TGTGCCAGCATCCCCCCGGGACTAGGCTCCTACAATGAGCAGTTCTTC
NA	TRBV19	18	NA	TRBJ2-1	CASSIGALRDWGTNEQFF	TGTGCCAGTAGTATAGGCGCCCTCCGGGACTGGGGTACCAATGAGCAGTTCTTC
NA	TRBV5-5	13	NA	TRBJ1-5	CASSFEVNQPQHF	TGTGCCAGCAGCTTTGAGGTCAATCAGCCCCAGCATTTT
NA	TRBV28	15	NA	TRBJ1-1	CASSGPGDTSTEAFF	TGTGCCAGCAGTGGGCCGGGGGATACTAGCACTGAAGCTTTCTTT
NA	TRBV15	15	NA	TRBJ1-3	CATSSQGYSGNTIYF	TGTGCCACCAGCAGCCAGGGCTACTCTGGAAACACCATATATTTT
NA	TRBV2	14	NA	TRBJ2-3	CASKESMGTDTQYF	TGTGCCAGCAAGGAGAGCATGGGTACAGATACGCAGTATTTT
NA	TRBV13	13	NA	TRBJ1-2	CASSLVELYGYTF	TGTGCCAGCAGCTTAGTTGAGCTCTATGGCTACACCTTC
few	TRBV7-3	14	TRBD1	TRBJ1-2	CASSFTGGIDGYTF	TGTGCCAGCAGCTTTACAGGGGGCATTGATGGCTACACCTTC
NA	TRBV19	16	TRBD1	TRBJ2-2	CASSAPGQGNTGELFF	TGTGCCAGCTCAGCTCCGGGACAGGGGAACACCGGGGAGCTGTTTTTT